This T cell receptor beta chain was documented in a study of CD8 T cells in Susac syndrome. Random hexamers served to reverse transcribe roughly 0.45 to 1 ug RNA. TCRdb redid the calling of the immunoSEQ multiplex PCR reads with MiXCR, one entry per CDR3 protein. In the table there are about 140,000 distinct CDR3 sequences, under 97% of which are singletons. Purification of the CD8+ and CD4+ T cells relied on negative isolation, and TEMRA cells underwent FACS enrichment. Germline V gives CDR1 ENHRY, CDR2 SYGVKD. Deletions cut 2 bases from V and 9 bases from J, with 14 bases between. The CDR3 covers 13 residues.

The V and J genes are TRBV10-3 and TRBJ2-7; D might be TRBD2 (6 bases). This receptor was identified in a human donor with Susac syndrome. The sequenced sample consisted of CD4+ T cells from PBMCs. The CDR3 spells CAISENTGVGQYF. In DNA, the CDR3 is TGTGCCATCAGTGAGAATACGGGGGTAGGGCAGTACTTC.